A selection of T cell receptor beta chains follows, all from one sample in a study of blood T cell repertoires in COVID-19. TCRdb keeps only in-frame clones here, not all; method: immunoSEQ multiplex PCR. There are 300,000 to 400,000 clones in the sample; 70% to 90% occur only once, and 2.5% to 3.5% lies in the top ten. Sequenced input: peripheral blood. All receptors derive from a human donor in a cohort sampled during active COVID-19. The CDR3 runs from the conserved cysteine through the conserved F or W. A D gene is named only where the DNA matches it firmly. The listing skips clone size in some rows; elsewhere it reads once, few, many or a size class.

j_call v_call clone_size d_call cdr3_aa cdr3_nt
TRBJ2-1 TRBV27 once TRBD1 CASSLTGTGRYNEQFF TGTGCCAGCAGTCTCACCGGGACAGGGAGATACAATGAGCAGTTCTTC
TRBJ1-2 TRBV6-1 few NA CASSNPPEDYGYTF TGTGCCAGCAGTAACCCCCCCGAGGACTATGGCTACACCTTC
TRBJ1-1 TRBV5-1 NA NA CASSPGGPGSGTEAFF TGCGCCAGCAGCCCCGGGGGGCCAGGGTCGGGGACTGAAGCTTTCTTT
TRBJ2-1 TRBV2 NA TRBD1 CASSVTGLRGPNEQFF TGTGCCAGCAGCGTGACAGGGCTACGGGGACCCAATGAGCAGTTCTTC
TRBJ2-1 TRBV7-4 NA TRBD2 CASSLLLREAYNEQFF TGTGCCAGCAGCTTATTGTTGCGGGAGGCCTACAATGAGCAGTTCTTC
TRBJ2-7 TRBV7-2 NA NA CASSSQGGYEQYF TGTGCCAGCAGCTCTCAGGGGGGCTACGAGCAGTACTTC
TRBJ2-3 TRBV11-2 once NA CASSLSTDTQYF TGTGCCAGCAGCTTATCTACAGATACGCAGTATTTT
TRBJ2-3 TRBV24-1 NA TRBD1 CATSDPGQITDTQYF TGTGCCACCAGTGACCCGGGACAGATCACAGATACGCAGTATTTT
TRBJ1-6 TRBV11-2 NA NA CASSPPGARGPSPLHF TGTGCCAGCAGCCCACCGGGGGCGCGGGGGCCCTCACCCCTCCACTTT
TRBJ1-2 TRBV19 NA TRBD1 CASSIDRGQGGGYTF TGTGCCAGTAGTATAGACCGAGGACAGGGCGGTGGCTACACCTTC
TRBJ2-5 TRBV7-2 NA TRBD2 CASSFYGRGYQETQYF TGTGCCAGCAGCTTTTATGGGCGGGGGTACCAAGAGACCCAGTACTTC
TRBJ1-4 TRBV30 NA NA CAWSFQATNEKLFF TGTGCCTGGAGTTTTCAGGCAACTAATGAAAAACTGTTTTTT
TRBJ1-1 TRBV19 NA TRBD1 CASSIDDRGTEAFF TGTGCCAGTAGTATAGATGACAGGGGCACTGAAGCTTTCTTT
TRBJ1-1 TRBV2 NA NA CASTNRGWDTEAFF TGTGCCAGCACTAATAGGGGATGGGACACTGAAGCTTTCTTT
TRBJ1-6 TRBV10-3 NA TRBD1 CAISETGTGADSPLHF TGTGCCATCAGTGAAACCGGGACAGGGGCTGATTCACCCCTCCACTTT
TRBJ2-1 TRBV3-1/TRBV3-2 NA TRBD2 CASSQDMRASGRIDNEQFF TGTGCCAGCAGCCAAGACATGAGGGCTAGCGGGAGAATCGACAATGAGCAGTTCTTC
TRBJ2-2 TRBV29-1 NA NA CSVLDSYTGELFF TGCAGCGTTTTAGACAGTTACACCGGGGAGCTGTTTTTT
TRBJ2-2 TRBV11-3 NA NA CASSLGGESTGELFF TGTGCCAGCAGCTTAGGGGGGGAATCCACCGGGGAGCTGTTTTTT
TRBJ2-3 TRBV11-3 NA NA CASSLEGGPSDTQYF TGTGCCAGCAGCTTAGAGGGGGGGCCTTCGGATACGCAGTATTTT
TRBJ2-5 TRBV5-6 NA NA CASSPAFSRQTQYF TGTGCCAGCAGCCCCGCATTTTCTAGGCAGACCCAGTACTTC
TRBJ1-6 TRBV5-6 NA TRBD1 CASSPDRGKGSPLHF TGTGCCAGCAGCCCCGACAGGGGGAAAGGTTCACCCCTCCACTTT
TRBJ2-1 TRBV6-5 many TRBD2 CASSTTSGSYNEQFF TGTGCCAGCAGTACGACTAGCGGATCCTACAATGAGCAGTTCTTC
TRBJ1-6 TRBV2 few NA CASSENLGRAGSPLHF TGTGCCAGCAGTGAGAACCTGGGCAGGGCGGGATCACCCCTCCACTTT
TRBJ2-5 TRBV7-8 NA TRBD2 CASSLPPGTSGGGAETQYF TGTGCCAGCAGCTTACCCCCCGGGACTAGCGGAGGCGGGGCGGAGACCCAGTACTTC
TRBJ2-5 TRBV5-1 NA NA CASSLGRGQETQYF TGCGCCAGCAGCTTGGGGAGGGGTCAGGAGACCCAGTACTTC
TRBJ2-5 TRBV2 once NA CASSVYRETQYF TGTGCCAGCAGTGTCTACAGGGAGACCCAGTACTTC
TRBJ1-1 TRBV9 NA TRBD1 CASSVQGGTEAFF TGTGCCAGCAGCGTTCAGGGGGGTACTGAAGCTTTCTTT
TRBJ1-1 TRBV4-1 few NA CASSQAGTEAFF TGCGCCAGCAGCCAAGCCGGCACTGAAGCTTTCTTT
TRBJ2-3 TRBV2 NA NA CASSEYRESDTQYF TGTGCCAGCAGTGAATACAGGGAGTCAGATACGCAGTATTTT
TRBJ1-3 TRBV18 NA NA CASSPRGSGAGNTIYF TGTGCCAGCTCACCACGAGGGTCCGGAGCTGGAAACACCATATATTTT
TRBJ2-1 TRBV5-1 NA TRBD2 CASSPGTSGGGEQFF TGCGCCAGCAGCCCCGGGACTAGCGGGGGGGGTGAGCAGTTCTTC
TRBJ1-5 TRBV2 NA TRBD1 CASRRGGNRGGNQPQHF TGTGCCAGCAGGCGAGGGGGGAACAGGGGAGGCAATCAGCCCCAGCATTTT
TRBJ1-1 TRBV5-4 NA NA CASSFFGGAGMNTEAFF TGTGCCAGCAGCTTTTTTGGGGGCGCAGGGATGAACACTGAAGCTTTCTTT
TRBJ1-4 TRBV21-1 NA NA CASSPGQGPEKLFF TGTGCCAGCAGTCCGGGACAGGGCCCTGAAAAACTGTTTTTT
TRBJ2-2 TRBV9 NA TRBD1 CASSPGQGVHPNTGELFF TGTGCCAGCAGCCCGGGACAGGGTGTTCATCCGAACACCGGGGAGCTGTTTTTT
TRBJ2-7 TRBV5-1 once TRBD1 CASSDGTGSYEQYF TGCGCCAGCAGCGACGGGACAGGGTCTTACGAGCAGTACTTC
TRBJ2-3 TRBV4-1 NA NA CASSQVPGDTQYF TGCGCCAGCAGCCAAGTCCCGGGGGATACGCAGTATTTT
TRBJ2-5 TRBV4-2 NA NA CASSQNLAAQYQETQYF TGTGCCAGCAGCCAAAATTTAGCGGCTCAGTACCAAGAGACCCAGTACTTC
TRBJ2-7 TRBV6-5 NA TRBD1 CASRVDRGLLGEQYF TGTGCCAGCAGGGTCGACAGGGGGCTTTTGGGGGAGCAGTACTTC
TRBJ2-5 TRBV27 NA TRBD2 CASSSQTGGSTQYF TGTGCCAGCAGTTCCCAGACCGGCGGGAGTACCCAGTACTTC
TRBJ2-1 TRBV4-2 NA NA CASSQGSGQSYKFF TGTGCCAGCAGCCAAGGAAGTGGGCAATCTTATAAGTTCTTC
TRBJ2-3 TRBV28 few TRBD2 CASSRTSGRAPSTDTQYF TGTGCCAGCAGCAGGACTAGCGGGAGGGCCCCAAGCACAGATACGCAGTATTTT
TRBJ2-1 TRBV6-6 NA NA CASSRMGAGGGQAYNEQFF TGTGCCAGCAGCCGAATGGGGGCCGGCGGGGGACAAGCCTACAATGAGCAGTTCTTC
TRBJ1-5 TRBV6-5 few NA CASSYGGASNQPQHF TGTGCCAGCAGTTACGGGGGGGCAAGCAATCAGCCCCAGCATTTT
TRBJ2-7 TRBV27 NA NA CASSSPPYEQYF TGTGCCAGCAGTTCCCCTCCCTACGAGCAGTACTTC
TRBJ1-1 TRBV29-1 NA NA CSVARGKNTEAFF TGCAGCGTGGCCCGCGGGAAGAACACTGAAGCTTTCTTT
TRBJ2-3 TRBV7-3 NA NA CASSESSGTDTQYF TGTGCCAGCAGCGAATCTAGCGGCACAGATACGCAGTATTTT
TRBJ1-2 TRBV7-2 NA NA CASSLGSRYGYTF TGTGCCAGCAGCTTAGGTTCCCGCTATGGCTACACCTTC
TRBJ1-6 TRBV10-3 few TRBD1 CAISGQGGRGSPLHF TGTGCCATCAGTGGACAGGGGGGTAGGGGTTCACCCCTCCACTTT